This TCR beta chain was observed in a study of shared clonotypes between healthy human individuals. Generated by immunoSEQ multiplex PCR, the TCRdb table keeps only in-frame clones and is missing some. The table shows about 2.3 million clones, with 93% occurring only once. The clonotype comes from a man aged 18 to 29 in good health. Some clones in this sample may be carry-over from other donors' samples. The sample was naive CD4+ T cells from PBMCs. The subset is: CD45RA+ positively selected.

DNA of the CDR3: TGCGCCAGCAGCTTCAGTCGTAGTATCAACACCGGGGAGCTGTTTTTT. Residues: CASSFSRSINTGELFF. The chain uses TRBV5-1 and TRBJ2-2, with D uncertain. This CDR3 has 16 residues. The V gene lost 2 bases and the J gene lost 2 bases, with 13 bases spanning the gap. Germline assignment: CDR1 SGHRS and CDR2 YFSETQ.